This TCR beta chain was sequenced during a study of OX40 agonist ivuxolimab in advanced cancers. Study background: Two patients with cutaneous melanoma and one with hepatocellular carcinoma, three in total, showed partial responses.

TCRdb keeps only in-frame clones here, not all; method: immunoSEQ multiplex PCR. Of approximately 6,900 clones listed, around 80% are singletons. The CDR3 length is 16 residues. CDR1 and CDR2 from the germline V gene are SGHRS and YFSETQ. V gave up 0 bases and J gave up 6 bases, with 19 bases separating them. The chain recombines TRBV5-1 with TRBJ2-7; tentative D call: TRBD1 (7 bases). The receptor comes from an adult with an advanced solid tumor such as melanoma, head and neck, liver or kidney cancer. The material sequenced was CD4+ or CD8+ T cells sorted from blood, taken in a trial of the OX40 agonist ivuxolimab. CDR3 protein: CASSLAGQIGLLEQYF. CDR3 DNA sequence: TGCGCCAGCAGCTTGGCGGGACAGATTGGACTACTCGAGCAGTACTTC.